These T cell receptor beta chains were read from a single sample in a study of early T cells in non-severe SARS-CoV-2 infection. One entry per CDR3 protein results from TCRdb running MiXCR on the 5' RACE reads. The sample has more than 30,000 distinct CDR3 sequences, 5.8% seen once. The sample was whole blood. These receptors were taken from an adult who was a healthcare worker with PCR-confirmed SARS-CoV-2 infection or an uninfected control (not recorded which). The conserved cysteine and the conserved F or W are not part of the CDR3 here. The order of the fields is CDR3 length, V gene, CDR3 protein.

len: 13; v_gene: TRBV30; CDR3aa: AWSAGSSSNQPQH
len: 11; v_gene: TRBV20-1; CDR3aa: SARDVRNYGYT
len: 14; v_gene: TRBV15; CDR3aa: ATSKDRPASNEKLF
len: 11; v_gene: TRBV2; CDR3aa: ASSGDRIYEQY
len: 14; v_gene: TRBV10-2; CDR3aa: ASRSEATSSYNEQF
len: 11; v_gene: TRBV14; CDR3aa: ASSSRAYYGYT
len: 13; v_gene: TRBV5-1; CDR3aa: ASSLGRGIFNEQF
len: 12; v_gene: TRBV10-3; CDR3aa: ALGLAGGPNTQY
len: 11; v_gene: TRBV7-2; CDR3aa: ASSQRADGIQY
len: 10; v_gene: TRBV6-2/TRBV6-3; CDR3aa: ASSPRGHEQF
len: 12; v_gene: TRBV27; CDR3aa: ASSAQGRTDTQY
len: 10; v_gene: TRBV7-8; CDR3aa: ASSWITDTQY
len: 18; v_gene: TRBV9; CDR3aa: ASSVALRAYPSVRGNEQF
len: 13; v_gene: TRBV7-3; CDR3aa: ASSLTSGRRETQY
len: 13; v_gene: TRBV7-2; CDR3aa: ASSYGVRVQETQY
len: 10; v_gene: TRBV3-1; CDR3aa: ASSQRNRIQY
len: 12; v_gene: TRBV12-3/TRBV12-4; CDR3aa: ASSLMGRGYEQY
len: 11; v_gene: TRBV2; CDR3aa: ASSDGTAYGYT
len: 14; v_gene: TRBV2; CDR3aa: ASSAPGTSGGNEQF
len: 15; v_gene: TRBV4-3; CDR3aa: ASSQDGRLAGQDEQF
len: 13; v_gene: TRBV7-8; CDR3aa: ASSLYRGPPYTQY
len: 14; v_gene: TRBV7-9; CDR3aa: ASSFPLRTGGTEAF
len: 12; v_gene: TRBV20-1; CDR3aa: SALKGTIGHEQY
len: 12; v_gene: TRBV7-9; CDR3aa: ASSFQGITDTQY
len: 10; v_gene: TRBV28; CDR3aa: ASRLTGSGLF
len: 13; v_gene: TRBV24-1; CDR3aa: ATSDPTATNEKLF
len: 12; v_gene: TRBV12-3/TRBV12-4; CDR3aa: ASRWDSLLDTQY
len: 13; v_gene: TRBV7-9; CDR3aa: ASSPSRQTQETQY